Here is one TCR beta chain with its context. Its target is not known. The data were obtained in a study of shared clonotypes between healthy human individuals. For the study at large: The plates for each donor numbered three CD4 naive, three CD4 memory, two CD8 naive and one CD8 memory. Points from the study as a whole: Clonotype sharing among donors, it was expected, would be affected by sequencing depth. Only blood underwent sampling, and tissue repertoires likely differ.

Using immunoSEQ multiplex PCR, the repertoire was profiled, and TCRdb retains in-frame clones only, with some absent. The repertoire has millions of clones, roughly 92% of them found once; the top ten carry around 0.14%. Input material: naive CD4+ T cells sorted from blood. Subset of the sample: CD45RA+ positively selected. This TCR came from a man younger than 35 in good health.

CDR3 region: CAISGTSGGARETQYF. The CDR3 nucleotides read TGTGCCATCAGCGGGACTAGCGGGGGGGCCCGAGAGACCCAGTACTTC. The rearrangement links TRBV10-3 to TRBJ2-5; 16 nucleotides match TRBD2. In germline, CDR1 is ENHRY, CDR2 SYGVKD. The junction had 5 bases not matched to a gene; V was cut back by 6 bases and J by 4 bases. This CDR3 has 16 amino acids.